These 12 T cell receptor beta chains were sequenced from one sample in a study of shared T cell receptors in the human thymus. The data were produced by immunoSEQ multiplex PCR, yet TCRdb's version contains in-frame clones alone and is incomplete. Among under 450,000 clones listed, about 95% were seen once. Sequencing was done on a sample of thymocytes. The receptors come from a human donor.

CDR3 in DNA: TGTGCCACCAGCTTGGCACGGCCGGAGGGGGCTCCCTACGAGCAGTACTTC. Translated: CATSLARPEGAPYEQYF. This chain links TRBV15 with TRBJ2-7; tentatively, D is TRBD1 (7 bases). There are 17 residues in the CDR3. Between the trimmed V and J ends, which lost 5 bases and 2 bases, there was a span of 22 bases. Germline values: CDR1 LNHNV, CDR2 YYDKDF (reference sequence).

The CDR3 sequence: CASSQDKSGRVYEQFF. The CDR3 DNA reads TGCGCCAGCAGCCAAGATAAGAGCGGGAGGGTTTATGAGCAGTTCTTC. The chain combines TRBV4-3 with TRBJ2-1, with TRBD2 identical over 10 bases. The CDR3 spans 16 residues. Germline V gives CDR1 LGHNA, CDR2 YSLEER. V dropped 0 bases and J dropped 8; count of bases not matched to a gene: 7.

The rearrangement joins TRBV19 to TRBJ1-5, with D possibly being TRBD1 (5 bases). The CDR3 has 16 amino acids. The V and J ends lost 5 bases and 6 bases respectively, with 20 bases between them. From germline, CDR1 is LNHDA and CDR2 SQIVND (reference sequence). CDR3 coding DNA: TGTGCCAGTAGTTCCCGGAGCCTAGGACAATGTCAGCCCCAGCATTTT. Translating gives CASSSRSLGQCQPQHF.

The CDR3 DNA reads TGCGCCAGCAGCTTGGTAGAGGAAGGCCCCATGGTCCTATACACAGATACGCAGTATTTT. Translating gives CASSLVEEGPMVLYTDTQYF. This chain uses TRBV5-1 with TRBJ2-3, with D unresolved. The V end was cut by 0 bases, the J end by 2 bases, with 25 bases between. There are 20 residues in the CDR3. The germline CDR1 and CDR2 sequences are SGHRS and YFSETQ. Combining the CDR3 with reference TRBV5-1 and TRBJ2-3 gives the whole variable domain KAGVTQTPRYLIKTRGQQVTLSCSPISGHRSVSWYQQTPGQGLQFLFEYFSETQRNKGNFPGRFSGRQFSNSRSEMNVSTLELGDSALYLCASSLVEEGPMVLYTDTQYFGPGTRLTVL.

The V gene is TRBV10-2, the J gene TRBJ2-7; no reliable D call. CDR1 and CDR2 from the germline V gene are WSHSY and SAAADI. The CDR3 has 11 residues. Trimming removed 6 bases from V and 5 bases from J, with 8 bases in between. CDR3 sequence (DNA): TGCGCCAGCAGGTCGGGCCACGAGCAGTACTTC. Its protein product is CASRSGHEQYF.

This CDR3 reads CASSFPRDRGKETQYF. The CDR3, as DNA: TGTGCCAGCAGCTTCCCTCGGGACAGGGGGAAAGAGACCCAGTACTTC. This rearrangement joins TRBV7-6 to TRBJ2-5, with TRBD1 matching over 11 bases. CDR1 and CDR2 (germline): SGHVS, FNYEAQ. The J segment lost 3 bases and the V segment lost 3 bases, leaving 6 bases of the junction unmatched. The CDR3 is made up of 16 amino acids.

V is TRBV27 and J is TRBJ2-7; 9 bases are a match to TRBD1. This CDR3 contains 15 residues. V lost 6 bases to trimming and J lost 5 bases; unmatched junction nucleotides: 11. The germline V gene has CDR1 MNHEY and CDR2 SMNVEV (reference sequence). This CDR3 is CASRFMGDRDDEQYF. CDR3 DNA: TGTGCCAGCAGGTTCATGGGGGACAGGGACGACGAGCAGTACTTC.

The V and J genes are TRBV30 and TRBJ2-7; 7 positions agree with TRBD2. The germline gives CDR1 GTSNPN, CDR2 SVGIG (reference sequence). This CDR3 has 16 amino acids. J was trimmed by 2 bases and V by 0 bases; bases with no gene match: 10. In DNA, the CDR3 is TGTGCCTGGAGTGTCCTCGGACTAGTTGGAACCTACGAGCAGTACTTC. It codes for CAWSVLGLVGTYEQYF.

The chain joins TRBV27 to TRBJ2-1, with D tentatively TRBD1 (6 bases). The CDR3 totals 18 residues. V was cut by 3 bases and J by 0 bases, with 18 bases left in between. Germline V gene lookup returns CDR1 MNHEY and CDR2 SMNVEV (reference sequence). CDR3 residues: CASSFLPTGPSSYNEQFF. As DNA, the CDR3 is TGTGCCAGCAGTTTTCTTCCTACAGGGCCGAGCTCCTACAATGAGCAGTTCTTC.

The V gene is TRBV11-2, the J gene TRBJ2-4; possibly TRBD2 for D (6 bases). Trimming pared 7 bases from V and 8 bases from J, leaving 15 bases between. CDR3 length: 13 amino acids. CDR1 and CDR2 (germline): SGHAT, FQNNGV. The CDR3 spells CASTPGLADIQYF. In DNA, the CDR3 is TGTGCCAGCACCCCGGGGTTAGCGGACATTCAGTACTTC.

The chain is built from TRBV2 and TRBJ2-5; 7 bases match TRBD1. Judging by the DNA end, TRBJ2-7 fits better; the J call may be wrong. This CDR3 comprises 14 residues. In germline, CDR1 is SNHLY, CDR2 FYNNEI. CDR3 bases: TGTGCCAGCAGTCGGGACAGCAGCTCCTACGAGCAGTACTTC. Protein product: CASSRDSSSYEQYF.

This chain connects TRBV27 to TRBJ2-7; D is undetermined. The CDR3 totals 16 residues. V lost 0 bases and J lost 2, with 14 bases in between. In germline, CDR1 is MNHEY, CDR2 SMNVEV (reference sequence). The DNA for the CDR3 is TGTGCCAGCAGTTTATCAGGAAGCCAGGTTACCTACGAGCAGTACTTC. This gives the protein CASSLSGSQVTYEQYF.